One and the same sample provided the 3 T cell receptor beta chains below, sequenced in a study of HIV-infected patients and healthy controls. No cell fractionation was done, so the repertoire covers all unsorted peripheral blood T cells. Alpha and beta constant-region primers primed reverse transcription of approximately 0.55 ug RNA. Using multiplexing indices, alpha and beta chain libraries were generated apart by chain-specific third strand synthesis. MiXCR was run by TCRdb on the 5' RACE reads, yielding one entry per CDR3 protein. This repertoire shows approximately 10,000 distinct CDR3 sequences, less than 11% found once; its top ten account for over 15%. Sequenced material: blood, taken before antiretroviral therapy. The receptors here all came from an adult with HIV infection.

This clonotype was observed many times. The J gene is TRBJ2-7, the V gene TRBV6-2 or TRBV6-3, with D possibly being TRBD1 (6 bases). Trimming removed 6 bases at V and 0 bases at J, with 12 bases between. In germline, CDR1 is MNHEY, CDR2 SVGEGT. CDR3 length: 14 amino acids. The CDR3 region has the DNA TGTGCCAGCAGCCAGGACAGACTCTCCTACGAGCAGTACTTC. It translates to CASSQDRLSYEQYF.

The V and J genes are TRBV6-6 and TRBJ1-5; D is possibly TRBD1 (5 bases). The CDR3 loop spans 16 amino acids. CDR1 and CDR2 (germline): MNHNY, SVGAGI (reference sequence). V shed 6 bases and J shed 0 bases, with 15 bases lying between them. The CDR3 bases are TGTGCCAGCAGCCCCCCGTGGGGCCTTAGCAATCAGCCCCAGCATTTT. The encoded protein is CASSPPWGLSNQPQHF.

There are many counts of this clonotype. The chain employs TRBV15 and TRBJ2-5; D not resolved. In germline, CDR1 is LNHNV, CDR2 YYDKDF (reference sequence). V lost 5 bases, J lost 2 bases, and 9 bases lay in between. The CDR3 is 13 residues long. Written as DNA, the CDR3 is TGTGCCACCAGCGGATCCTCTCAAGAGACCCAGTACTTC. Amino acids: CATSGSSQETQYF. Full variable domain (missing parts from reference TRBV15 and TRBJ2-5): DAMVIQNPRYQVTQFGKPVTLSCSQTLNHNVMYWYQQKSSQAPKLLFHYYDKDFNNEADTPDNFQSRRPNTSFCFLDIRSPGLGDTAMYLCATSGSSQETQYFGPGTRLLVL.